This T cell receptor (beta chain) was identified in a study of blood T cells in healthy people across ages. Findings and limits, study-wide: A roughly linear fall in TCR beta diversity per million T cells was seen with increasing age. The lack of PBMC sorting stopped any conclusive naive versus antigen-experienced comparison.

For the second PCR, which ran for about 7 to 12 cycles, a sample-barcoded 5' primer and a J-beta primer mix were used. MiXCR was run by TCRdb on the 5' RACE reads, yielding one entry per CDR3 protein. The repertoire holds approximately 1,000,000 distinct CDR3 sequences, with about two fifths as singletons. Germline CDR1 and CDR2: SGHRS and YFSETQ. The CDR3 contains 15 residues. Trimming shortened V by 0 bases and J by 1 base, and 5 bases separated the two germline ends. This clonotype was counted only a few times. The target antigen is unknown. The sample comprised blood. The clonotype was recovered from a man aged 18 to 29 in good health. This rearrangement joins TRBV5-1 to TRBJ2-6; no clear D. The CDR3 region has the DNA TGCGCCAGCAGCTTGGAGGAATCTGGGGCCAACGTCCTGACTTTC. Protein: CASSLEESGANVLTF.